The sample holds a few counts of the clone carrying this T cell receptor (beta chain). Its matching antigen is unknown. The library was made from cDNA and included unique molecular identifiers. A population of roughly 0.9 to 11 million T cells gave rise to about half a million cDNA molecules. Using its own MiXCR run on the PCR reads, TCRdb lists one record per CDR3 protein. The sample includes about 560,000 distinct CDR3 sequences, 44% seen only once; the top ten take over 1.5%. CDR3 size: 14 residues. V shed 3 bases and J 4 bases; nucleotides not matched to a gene: 8. Germline V lookup: CDR1 DFQATT, CDR2 SNEGSKA (reference sequence). The data derive from a study of post-analysis software for immune sequencing data. Study-wide points: About 5 TRBV segments appeared more often in patients than in controls, and TRBV5-6, TRBV5-1 and TRBV20-1 were among these. People with multiple sclerosis had a significantly lower normalized Chao1 diversity than controls did. F-measure co-clustering was strong for batch-matched samples.

The sequence was obtained from a girl aged 5-17 years with multiple sclerosis. Sequences were obtained from blood. The chain has TRBV20-1 and TRBJ2-7, with 8 bases fitting TRBD2. The CDR3 coding sequence is TGCAGTGCTAGGTCCAACGGGGGGGCGTACGAGCAGTACTTC. Its translation is CSARSNGGAYEQYF.